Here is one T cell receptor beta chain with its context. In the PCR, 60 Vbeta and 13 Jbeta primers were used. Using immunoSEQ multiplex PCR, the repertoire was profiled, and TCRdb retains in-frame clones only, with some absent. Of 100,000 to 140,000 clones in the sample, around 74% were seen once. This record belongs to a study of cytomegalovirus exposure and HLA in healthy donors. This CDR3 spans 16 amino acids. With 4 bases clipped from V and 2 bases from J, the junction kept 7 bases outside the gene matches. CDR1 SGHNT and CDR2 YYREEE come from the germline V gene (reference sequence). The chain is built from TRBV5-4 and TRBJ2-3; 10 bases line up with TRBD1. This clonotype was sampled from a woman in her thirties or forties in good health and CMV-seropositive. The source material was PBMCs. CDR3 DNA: TGTGCCAGCAGCCTCCGGACAGGGGGGACCACAGATACGCAGTATTTT. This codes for CASSLRTGGTTDTQYF. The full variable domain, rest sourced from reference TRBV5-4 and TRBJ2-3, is ETGVTQSPTHLIKTRGQQVTLRCSSQSGHNTVSWYQQALGQGPQFIFQYYREEENGRGNFPPRFSGLQFPNYSSELNVNALELDDSALYLCASSLRTGGTTDTQYFGPGTRLTVL.